This T cell receptor (beta chain) was captured by sequencing in a study of cytomegalovirus exposure and HLA in healthy donors. For the study at large: A later analysis reported the 90 to 150 validation repertoires used the same platform as the approximately 700 first-cohort repertoires.

As concerns this clone: Its specificity is not known.

General study results and limits: The TCR clusters that emerged in the first cohort tended, a later analysis found, to co-occur in the approximately 110 validation repertoires. The dataset shows that most TCR sequences were rare, while some public TCRs occurred in many donors.

The data were produced by immunoSEQ multiplex PCR, yet TCRdb's version contains in-frame clones alone and is incomplete. Among some 250,000 clones listed, 70% to 90% were seen once. Trimming removed 2 bases from V and 4 bases from J; junction bases left unmatched: 19. CDR1 is SQVTM and CDR2 is ANQGSEA in the germline V gene. The CDR3 is 18 residues long. The TCR sequence derives from a woman aged 25-40 years in good health and CMV-seropositive. Sequenced: PBMCs. This rearrangement joins TRBV29-1 to TRBJ1-2; 7 positions match TRBD1. This CDR3 is CSVERMPYVTGVVYGYTF. DNA of the CDR3: TGCAGCGTTGAACGAATGCCTTACGTCACAGGGGTGGTCTATGGCTACACCTTC.